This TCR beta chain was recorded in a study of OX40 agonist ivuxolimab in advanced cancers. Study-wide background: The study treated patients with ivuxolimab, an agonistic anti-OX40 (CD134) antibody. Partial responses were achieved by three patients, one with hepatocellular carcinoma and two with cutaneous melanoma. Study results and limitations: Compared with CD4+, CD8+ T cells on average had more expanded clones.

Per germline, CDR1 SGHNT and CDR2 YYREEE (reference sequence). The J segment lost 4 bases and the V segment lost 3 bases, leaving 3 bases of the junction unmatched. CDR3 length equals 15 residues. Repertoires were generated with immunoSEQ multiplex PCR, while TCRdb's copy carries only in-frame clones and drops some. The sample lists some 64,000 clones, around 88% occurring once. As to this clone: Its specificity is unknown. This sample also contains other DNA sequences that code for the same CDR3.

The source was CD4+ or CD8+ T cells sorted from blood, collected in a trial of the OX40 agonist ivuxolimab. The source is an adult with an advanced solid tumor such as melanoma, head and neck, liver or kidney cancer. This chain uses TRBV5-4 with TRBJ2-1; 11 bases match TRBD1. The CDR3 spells CASSSDRGLYNEQFF. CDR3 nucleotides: TGTGCCAGCAGCTCGGACAGGGGGCTGTACAATGAGCAGTTCTTC.